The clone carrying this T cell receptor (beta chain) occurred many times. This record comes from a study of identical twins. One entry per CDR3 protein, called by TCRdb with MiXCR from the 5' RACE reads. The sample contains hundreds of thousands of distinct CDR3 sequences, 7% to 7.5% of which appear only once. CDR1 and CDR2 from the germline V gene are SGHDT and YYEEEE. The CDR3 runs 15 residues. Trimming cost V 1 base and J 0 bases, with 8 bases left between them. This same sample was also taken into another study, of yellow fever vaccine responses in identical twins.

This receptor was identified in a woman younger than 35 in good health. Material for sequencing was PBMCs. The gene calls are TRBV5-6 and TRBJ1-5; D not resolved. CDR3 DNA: TGTGCCAGCAGCTTGTATTCGGTTAGCAATCAGCCCCAGCATTTT. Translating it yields CASSLYSVSNQPQHF.